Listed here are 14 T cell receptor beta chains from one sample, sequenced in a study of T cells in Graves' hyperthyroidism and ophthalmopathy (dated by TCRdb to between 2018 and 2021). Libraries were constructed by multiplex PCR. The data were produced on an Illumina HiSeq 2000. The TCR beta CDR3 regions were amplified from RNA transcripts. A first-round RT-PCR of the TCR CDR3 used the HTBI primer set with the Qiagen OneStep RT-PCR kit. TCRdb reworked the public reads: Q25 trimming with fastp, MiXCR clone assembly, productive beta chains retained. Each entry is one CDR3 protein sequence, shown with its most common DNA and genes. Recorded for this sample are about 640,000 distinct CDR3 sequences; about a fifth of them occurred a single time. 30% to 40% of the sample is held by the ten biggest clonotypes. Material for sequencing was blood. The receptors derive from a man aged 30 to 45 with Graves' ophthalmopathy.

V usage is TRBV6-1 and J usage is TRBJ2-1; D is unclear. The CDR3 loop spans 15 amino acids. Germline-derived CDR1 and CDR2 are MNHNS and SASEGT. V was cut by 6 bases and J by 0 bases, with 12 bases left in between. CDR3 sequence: CASSSSLSSYNEQFF. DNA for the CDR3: TGTGCCAGCAGCAGCTCTTTAAGCTCCTACAATGAGCAGTTCTTC.

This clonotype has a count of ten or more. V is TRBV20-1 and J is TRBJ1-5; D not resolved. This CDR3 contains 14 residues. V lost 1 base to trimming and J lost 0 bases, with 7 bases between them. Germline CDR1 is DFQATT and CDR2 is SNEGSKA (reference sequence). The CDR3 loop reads CSARVHDSNQPQHF. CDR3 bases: TGCAGTGCTAGAGTGCACGATAGCAATCAGCCCCAGCATTTT.

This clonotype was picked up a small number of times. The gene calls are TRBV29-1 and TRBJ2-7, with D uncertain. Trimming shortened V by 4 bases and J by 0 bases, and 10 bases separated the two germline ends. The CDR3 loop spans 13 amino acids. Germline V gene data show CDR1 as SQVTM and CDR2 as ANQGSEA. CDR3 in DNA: TGCAGCGTTGTAGGGCGGTTCTCCTACGAGCAGTACTTC. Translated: CSVVGRFSYEQYF.

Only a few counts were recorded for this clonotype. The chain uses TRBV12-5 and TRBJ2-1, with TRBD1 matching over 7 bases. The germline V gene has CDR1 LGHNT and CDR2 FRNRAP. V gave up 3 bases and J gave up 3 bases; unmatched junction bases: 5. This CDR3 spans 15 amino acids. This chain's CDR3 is CASGFGTVIYNEQFF. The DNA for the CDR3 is TGTGCTAGTGGTTTTGGGACAGTCATCTACAATGAGCAGTTCTTC.

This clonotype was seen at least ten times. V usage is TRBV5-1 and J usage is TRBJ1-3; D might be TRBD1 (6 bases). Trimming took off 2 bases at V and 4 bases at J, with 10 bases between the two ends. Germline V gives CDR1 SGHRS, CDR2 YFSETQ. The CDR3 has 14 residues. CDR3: CASSLGQSGNTIYF. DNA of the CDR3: TGCGCCAGCAGCTTAGGACAGTCCGGAAACACCATATATTTT. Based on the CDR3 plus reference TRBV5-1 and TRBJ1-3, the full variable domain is KAGVTQTPRYLIKTRGQQVTLSCSPISGHRSVSWYQQTPGQGLQFLFEYFSETQRNKGNFPGRFSGRQFSNSRSEMNVSTLELGDSALYLCASSLGQSGNTIYFGEGSWLTVV.

The CDR3 region has the DNA TGTGCCAGCAGTGAAGCGCCATCTGCCCCAGAGACCCAGTACTTC. It yields the protein CASSEAPSAPETQYF. The J gene is TRBJ2-5, the V gene TRBV6-1, with unresolved D. This CDR3 spans 15 amino acids. Trimming stripped 0 bases from V and 4 bases from J, with 12 bases between. Germline loops: CDR1 MNHNS, CDR2 SASEGT.

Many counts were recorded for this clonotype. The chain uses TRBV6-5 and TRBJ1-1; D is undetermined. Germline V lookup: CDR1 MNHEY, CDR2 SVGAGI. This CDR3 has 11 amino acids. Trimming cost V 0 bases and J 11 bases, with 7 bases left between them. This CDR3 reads CASSYSGRAFF. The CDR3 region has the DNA TGTGCCAGCAGTTACTCTGGGCGGGCTTTCTTT.

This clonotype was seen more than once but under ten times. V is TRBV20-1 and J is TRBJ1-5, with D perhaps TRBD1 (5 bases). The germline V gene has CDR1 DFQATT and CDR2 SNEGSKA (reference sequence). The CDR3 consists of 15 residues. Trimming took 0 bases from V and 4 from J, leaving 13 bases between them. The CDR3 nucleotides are TGCAGTGCTAGAGATGGGCAGGGAAGGAATCAGCCCCAGCATTTT. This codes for CSARDGQGRNQPQHF.

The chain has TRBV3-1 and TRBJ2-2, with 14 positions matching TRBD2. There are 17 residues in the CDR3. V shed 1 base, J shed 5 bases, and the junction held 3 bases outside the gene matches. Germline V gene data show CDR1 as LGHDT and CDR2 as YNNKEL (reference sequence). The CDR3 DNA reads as TGTGCCAGCAGCCAAGCGGGACTAGCGGGAGTAACCGGGGAGCTGTTTTTT. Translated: CASSQAGLAGVTGELFF.

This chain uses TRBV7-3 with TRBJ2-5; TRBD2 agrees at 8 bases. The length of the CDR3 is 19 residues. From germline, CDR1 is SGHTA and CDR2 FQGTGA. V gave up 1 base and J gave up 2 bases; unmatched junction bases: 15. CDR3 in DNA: TGTGCCAGCAGCTTAAATGGAGATGGGGCGGGAGGTCGGCAAGAGACCCAGTACTTC. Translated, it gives CASSLNGDGAGGRQETQYF.

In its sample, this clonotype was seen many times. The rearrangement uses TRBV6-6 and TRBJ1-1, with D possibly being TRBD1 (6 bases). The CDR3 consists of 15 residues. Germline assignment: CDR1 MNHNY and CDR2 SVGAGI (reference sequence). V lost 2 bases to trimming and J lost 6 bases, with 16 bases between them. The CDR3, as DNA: TGTGCCAGCAGTTACGCCTGGGACATCCTCCCTGAAGCTTTCTTT. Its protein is CASSYAWDILPEAFF.

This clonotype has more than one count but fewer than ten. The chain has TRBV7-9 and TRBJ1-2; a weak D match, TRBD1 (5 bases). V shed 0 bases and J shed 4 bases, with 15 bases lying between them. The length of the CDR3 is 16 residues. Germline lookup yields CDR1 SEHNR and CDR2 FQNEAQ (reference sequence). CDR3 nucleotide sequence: TGTGCCAGCAGCTTAGCTCTGGTAGGGGTGGGCTATGGCTACACCTTC. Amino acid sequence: CASSLALVGVGYGYTF.

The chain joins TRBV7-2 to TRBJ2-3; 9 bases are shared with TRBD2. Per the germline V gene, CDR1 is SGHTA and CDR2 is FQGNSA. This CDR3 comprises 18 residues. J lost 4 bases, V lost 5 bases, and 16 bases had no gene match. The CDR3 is CASSLHRGRGRAPDTQYF. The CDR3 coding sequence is TGTGCCAGCAGCCTCCATAGGGGTCGCGGGAGGGCTCCAGATACGCAGTATTTT.

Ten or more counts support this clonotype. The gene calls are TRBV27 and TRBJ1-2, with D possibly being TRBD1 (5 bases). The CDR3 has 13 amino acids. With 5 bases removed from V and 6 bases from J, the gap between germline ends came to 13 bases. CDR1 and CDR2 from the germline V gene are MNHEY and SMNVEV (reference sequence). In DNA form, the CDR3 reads TGTGCCAGCAGTCGGGACGGTTCGGATGGCTACACCTTC. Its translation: CASSRDGSDGYTF.